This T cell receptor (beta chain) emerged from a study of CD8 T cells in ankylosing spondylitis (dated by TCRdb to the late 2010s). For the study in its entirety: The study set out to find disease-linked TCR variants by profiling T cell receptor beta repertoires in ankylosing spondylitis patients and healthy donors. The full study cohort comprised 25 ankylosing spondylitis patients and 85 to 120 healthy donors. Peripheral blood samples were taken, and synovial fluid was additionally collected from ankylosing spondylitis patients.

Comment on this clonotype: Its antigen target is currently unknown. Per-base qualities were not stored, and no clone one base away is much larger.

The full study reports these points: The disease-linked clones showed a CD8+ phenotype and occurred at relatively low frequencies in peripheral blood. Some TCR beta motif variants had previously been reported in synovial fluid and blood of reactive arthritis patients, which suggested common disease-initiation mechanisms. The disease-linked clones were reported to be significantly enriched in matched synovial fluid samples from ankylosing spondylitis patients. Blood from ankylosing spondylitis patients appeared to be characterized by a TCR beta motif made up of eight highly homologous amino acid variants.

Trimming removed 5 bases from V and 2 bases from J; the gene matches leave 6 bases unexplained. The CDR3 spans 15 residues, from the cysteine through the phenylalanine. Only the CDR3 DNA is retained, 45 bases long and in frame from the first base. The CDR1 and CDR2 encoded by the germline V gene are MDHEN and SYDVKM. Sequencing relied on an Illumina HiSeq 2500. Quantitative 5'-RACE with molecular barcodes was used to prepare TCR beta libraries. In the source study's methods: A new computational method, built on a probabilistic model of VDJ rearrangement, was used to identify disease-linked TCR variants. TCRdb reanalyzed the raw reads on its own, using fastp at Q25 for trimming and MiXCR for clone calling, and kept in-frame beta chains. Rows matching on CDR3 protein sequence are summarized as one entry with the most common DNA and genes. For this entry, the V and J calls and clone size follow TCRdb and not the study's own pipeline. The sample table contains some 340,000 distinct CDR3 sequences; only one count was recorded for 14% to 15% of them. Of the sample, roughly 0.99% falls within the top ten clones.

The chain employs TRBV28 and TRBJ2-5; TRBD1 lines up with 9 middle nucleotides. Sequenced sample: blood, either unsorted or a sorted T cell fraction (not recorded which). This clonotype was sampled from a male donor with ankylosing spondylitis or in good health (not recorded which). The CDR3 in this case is CASSLDGTGQETQYF. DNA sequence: TGTGCCAGCAGTCTCGACGGGACAGGGCAAGAGACCCAGTACTTC.